This T cell receptor beta chain was sequenced in a study of blood T cell repertoires in COVID-19. The data were produced by immunoSEQ multiplex PCR, yet TCRdb's version contains in-frame clones alone and is incomplete. The table includes some 71,000 clones, about 79% detected once. The CDR3 length is 16 residues. V lost 4 bases, J lost 3 bases, and 8 bases stayed unmatched. Per germline, CDR1 MGHRA and CDR2 YSYEKL. The TCR originated in a woman in her fifties or sixties with acute or convalescent COVID-19. The sequenced sample consisted of peripheral blood. V gene TRBV4-1 combines with J gene TRBJ2-1; 8 nucleotides match TRBD2. CDR3 region: CASSRHTGTSYNEQFF. In DNA form, the CDR3 reads TGCGCCAGCAGCCGACACACCGGGACTAGCTACAATGAGCAGTTCTTC.